This TCR beta chain was captured by sequencing in a study of T cells after yellow fever vaccination. Notes on the study in general: Re-detected after boosting: most primary clones, more than 95% of CD4 and over 80% of CD8. Abundant clonotypes from the bulk population could contaminate FACS-sorted repertoires.

The 5'RACE template-switching step produced TCR cDNA and added a universal primer site and UMIs. MiXCR was run by TCRdb on the 5' RACE reads, yielding one entry per CDR3 protein. The sample has about 180,000 distinct CDR3 sequences; roughly 6.2% are singletons. This clonotype was counted at least ten times. Its antigen is undetermined. The clonotype was recovered from a man aged 18 to 29 who received the YFV17D yellow fever vaccine. Material: CD4+ T cells sorted from PBMCs, obtained on the day of the first yellow fever vaccination.

For the CDR3, the DNA is TGTGCCAGCTCACCAACCCGAGGGACTGGAAACACCATATATTTT. As protein: CASSPTRGTGNTIYF. This rearrangement joins TRBV18 to TRBJ1-3, with D uncertain. The CDR3 sequence is 15 residues long. Germline V gives CDR1 KGHSH, CDR2 LQKENI. Trimming removed 2 bases from V and 2 bases from J, with 10 bases in between.